Listed below are T cell receptor beta chains from one sample, sequenced in a study of vaccination and CD4 T cells after COVID-19. TCRdb itself ran the PCR reads through MiXCR, one entry per CDR3 protein. Of roughly 19,000 distinct CDR3 sequences listed, about 56% were seen once; the top ten hold more than 7%. No antigen is known for these receptors. The sequences come from CD4+ T cells from blood, cultured in vitro, collected before SARS-CoV-2 vaccination. The receptors here all came from a human donor who had recovered from COVID-19. Each CDR3 is given with its conserved first and last residue. Each record gives: clone size, V gene, J gene, D gene, CDR3 protein, CDR3 DNA. The D gene is left open where the match is weak. The size of a clone is reported for some rows only, either as once, few or many, or as a class for expanded clones.

clone_size: -
v_call: TRBV11-3
j_call: TRBJ2-2
d_call: TRBD2
cdr3_aa: CASSPSGDTGELFF
cdr3_nt: TGTGCCAGCAGCCCCAGCGGGGATACCGGGGAGCTGTTTTTT

clone_size: -
v_call: TRBV20-1
j_call: TRBJ2-3
d_call: TRBD2
cdr3_aa: CSARSIIAGTDTQYF
cdr3_nt: TGCAGTGCTAGAAGTATAATAGCGGGAACGGATACGCAGTATTTT

clone_size: -
v_call: TRBV7-9
j_call: TRBJ2-7
d_call: -
cdr3_aa: CASSRESSYEQYF
cdr3_nt: TGTGCCAGCAGCCGGGAGAGCTCCTACGAGCAGTACTTC

clone_size: -
v_call: TRBV20-1
j_call: TRBJ1-5
d_call: TRBD1
cdr3_aa: CSALPGQGAGRGQPQHF
cdr3_nt: TGCAGTGCCCTGCCGGGACAGGGGGCTGGAAGGGGTCAGCCCCAGCATTTT

clone_size: few
v_call: TRBV20-1
j_call: TRBJ2-1
d_call: -
cdr3_aa: CSARTEYNEQFF
cdr3_nt: TGCAGTGCTCGCACAGAGTACAATGAGCAGTTCTTC

clone_size: -
v_call: TRBV6-1
j_call: TRBJ2-3
d_call: TRBD2
cdr3_aa: CASSVASGRKDTQYF
cdr3_nt: TGTGCCAGCAGTGTAGCTAGCGGGAGAAAAGATACGCAGTATTTT

clone_size: -
v_call: TRBV20-1
j_call: TRBJ2-6
d_call: -
cdr3_aa: CSARLSGANVLTF
cdr3_nt: TGCAGTGCTAGACTCTCTGGGGCCAACGTCCTGACTTTC

clone_size: -
v_call: TRBV12-3/TRBV12-4
j_call: TRBJ1-6
d_call: TRBD1
cdr3_aa: CASRPGQGYSPLHF
cdr3_nt: TGTGCCAGCAGACCCGGACAGGGATATTCACCCCTCCACTTT

clone_size: -
v_call: TRBV19
j_call: TRBJ2-7
d_call: -
cdr3_aa: CASSNLDEQYF
cdr3_nt: TGTGCCAGTAGCAATCTGGACGAGCAGTACTTC

clone_size: -
v_call: TRBV10-3
j_call: TRBJ1-1
d_call: TRBD1
cdr3_aa: CAIRRQGGGSTEAFF
cdr3_nt: TGTGCCATCAGGAGACAGGGGGGAGGTAGCACTGAAGCTTTCTTT

clone_size: large
v_call: TRBV20-1
j_call: TRBJ1-5
d_call: TRBD1
cdr3_aa: CSARDRGFNQPQHF
cdr3_nt: TGCAGTGCCCGGGACAGGGGCTTCAATCAGCCCCAGCATTTT

clone_size: -
v_call: TRBV12-3/TRBV12-4
j_call: TRBJ2-3
d_call: -
cdr3_aa: CASRMSSDTQYF
cdr3_nt: TGTGCCAGCAGGATGAGTTCTGATACGCAGTATTTT

clone_size: few
v_call: TRBV20-1
j_call: TRBJ2-4
d_call: -
cdr3_aa: CSARDAVNIQYF
cdr3_nt: TGCAGTGCTAGAGATGCGGTAAACATTCAGTACTTC

clone_size: few
v_call: TRBV2
j_call: TRBJ2-3
d_call: -
cdr3_aa: CASSFNSPPDTQYF
cdr3_nt: TGTGCCAGCAGTTTCAACTCTCCGCCAGATACGCAGTATTTT

clone_size: -
v_call: TRBV10-1
j_call: TRBJ2-2
d_call: -
cdr3_aa: CASSESGAGELFF
cdr3_nt: TGCGCCAGCAGTGAGTCAGGGGCCGGGGAGCTGTTTTTT

clone_size: medium-sized
v_call: TRBV24-1
j_call: TRBJ1-1
d_call: -
cdr3_aa: CATSDTRTAEAFF
cdr3_nt: TGTGCCACCAGTGATACTAGGACAGCTGAAGCTTTCTTT

clone_size: few
v_call: TRBV20-1
j_call: TRBJ2-7
d_call: -
cdr3_aa: CSAPPVPSSYEQYF
cdr3_nt: TGCAGTGCTCCACCCGTCCCCAGCTCCTACGAGCAGTACTTC